Listed here are 18 T cell receptor beta chains from one sample, sequenced in a study of blood T cells in healthy people across ages. It was with a sample-barcoded 5' primer and a J-beta primer mix that a second PCR of about 6 to 11 cycles was run. TCRdb re-derived calls from the 5' RACE reads in MiXCR, one entry per CDR3 protein. The table has some 940,000 distinct CDR3 sequences, 25% to 35% seen once; the top ten hold roughly 10%. Separately, the same data were catalogued under a study of T cells of mothers and their children.

Sequences were obtained from blood. The receptors here all came from a woman in her forties in good health.

V usage is TRBV20-1 and J usage is TRBJ1-1, with TRBD1 identical over 8 bases. Looked up from germline, CDR1 is DFQATT and CDR2 is SNEGSKA (reference sequence). The CDR3 is 16 amino acids. The J segment lost 3 bases and the V segment lost 0 bases, leaving 9 bases of the junction unmatched. The CDR3 spells CSARDGQGAPHTEAFF. CDR3 nucleotides: TGCAGTGCTAGAGATGGGCAGGGGGCGCCTCACACTGAAGCTTTCTTT.

This clonotype was found many times. V gene TRBV20-1 combines with J gene TRBJ2-3, with 12 bases fitting TRBD2. J lost 4 bases, V lost 6 bases, and 5 bases had no gene match. This CDR3 comprises 14 residues. From germline, CDR1 is DFQATT and CDR2 SNEGSKA (reference sequence). The CDR3 bases are TGCAGTGCAACTAGCGGGGGGAAGGCAGATACGCAGTATTTT. Residues: CSATSGGKADTQYF.

The chain combines TRBV10-2 with TRBJ2-4, with 8 nucleotides matching TRBD2. CDR1 WSHSY and CDR2 SAAADI come from the germline V gene. V lost 8 bases to trimming and J lost 13 bases; unmatched junction nucleotides: 19. CDR3 length equals 15 residues. The CDR3 nucleotides read TGCGCCAGCCGCACGTCAGCGGGGGTGGGTGGTGAGCAGTACTTC. Translation gives CASRTSAGVGGEQYF.

This clonotype was picked up many times. The chain is built from TRBV20-1 and TRBJ1-2; a weak D match, TRBD1 (5 bases). The CDR3 is made up of 12 amino acids. V was trimmed by 4 bases and J by 2 bases, leaving 8 bases between them. CDR1 is DFQATT, CDR2 SNEGSKA, per germline (reference sequence). The CDR3 DNA sequence: TGCAGTGCTAAGGGGATGAACTATGGCTACACCTTC. Amino acid sequence: CSAKGMNYGYTF.

This clonotype was recorded a few times. One base away lies a much larger clone, so this may be a sequencing read error. The chain uses TRBV20-1 and TRBJ2-7; D uncertain. The CDR3 has 12 residues. From germline, CDR1 is DFQATT and CDR2 SNEGSKA (reference sequence). CDR3 protein: CRARDLTYEQYF. In nucleotides, the CDR3 is TGCAGGGCTAGAGATCTTACCTACGAGCAGTACTTC.

The rearrangement links TRBV18 to TRBJ1-1; maybe TRBD1 (6 bases). Looked up from germline, CDR1 is KGHSH and CDR2 is LQKENI. The CDR3 contains 14 residues. Trimming pared 2 bases from V and 3 bases from J, leaving 10 bases between. The DNA of the CDR3 is TGTGCCAGCTCACCATTGGGGGGCTACACTGAAGCTTTCTTT. Its translation is CASSPLGGYTEAFF. The whole variable domain, filled in from reference TRBV18 and TRBJ1-1, reads NAGVMQNPRHLVRRRGQEARLRCSPMKGHSHVYWYRQLPEEGLKFMVYLQKENIIDESGMPKERFSAEFPKEGPSILRIQQVVRGDSAAYFCASSPLGGYTEAFFGQGTRLTVV.

This clonotype turned up a few times. A single base separates this from a much larger clone, so it may be a read error. The V call is TRBV20-1, the J call TRBJ2-5, with D perhaps being TRBD1 or TRBD2 (5 bases each). CDR1 is DFQATT, CDR2 SNEGSKA, per germline (reference sequence). The CDR3 covers 13 residues. The germline V and J ends were trimmed by 6 bases and 3 bases, with 14 bases remaining between them. The CDR3 nucleotides read TGCAGTGCCTCTCCGGGGCCAAAAGAGACCCAGTACTTC. Its protein is CSASPGPKETQYF.

This clonotype was observed many times. The chain joins TRBV11-2 to TRBJ2-7, with D uncertain. V lost 0 bases, J lost 3 bases, and 12 bases lay in between. Per germline, CDR1 SGHAT and CDR2 FQNNGV. The CDR3 is 15 amino acids. CDR3 region: CASSLEFSVFYEQYF. CDR3 DNA: TGTGCCAGCAGCTTAGAGTTTTCAGTCTTCTACGAGCAGTACTTC.

This clonotype occurred a few times. The J gene is TRBJ1-1, the V gene TRBV12-5; TRBD1 matches at 10 bases. The CDR3 has 15 residues. With 4 bases clipped from V and 1 base from J, the junction kept 3 bases outside the gene matches. Germline CDR1 and CDR2: LGHNT and FRNRAP. CDR3 coding DNA: TGTGCTAGTGGTTCGGGGGACAGGGGGAACACTGAAGCTTTCTTT. Its protein product is CASGSGDRGNTEAFF.

This clonotype was seen a handful of times. The junction departs from the called germline gene at one end, perhaps through a read error. The J gene is TRBJ2-5, the V gene TRBV7-7; possible D gene TRBD2, 5 bases. Germline CDR1 is SSHAT and CDR2 is FNYEAQ (reference sequence). The CDR3 is 17 residues long. The CDR3 DNA reads TGTGCTAGCAGCTTAGGGTCGACTGACTATCTCCAAGAGACCCAGTACTTC. It translates to CASSLGSTDYLQETQYF.

Note on this clonotype: With a much larger clone just one base away, this may be a read error. A read error is likely, as this CDR3 ends without the conserved phenylalanine or tryptophan. V is TRBV15 and J is TRBJ2-7, with 8 bases aligning to TRBD1. J gave up 2 bases and V 1 base, and 1 base lay outside the gene matches. The CDR3 sequence is 14 residues long. Germline V gives CDR1 LNHNV, CDR2 YYDKDF (reference sequence). The DNA for the CDR3 is TGTGCCACCAGCAGAGTGACAGGGGCCTACGAGCAGTACTGC. Its translation is CATSRVTGAYEQYC.

This clonotype was seen only a few times. The chain uses TRBV6-2 or TRBV6-3 and TRBJ1-1, with D tentatively TRBD1 (6 bases). Looked up from germline, CDR1 is MNHEY and CDR2 is SVGEGT. Trimming took 5 bases from V and 1 from J, leaving 8 bases between them. There are 13 residues in the CDR3. CDR3 nucleotide sequence: TGTGCCAGCAGTACGGGACAGAACACTGAAGCTTTCTTT. Protein product: CASSTGQNTEAFF.

This clonotype showed up many times. This sequence joins TRBV20-1 and TRBJ2-1, with a weak D call TRBD2 (6 bases). Trimming stripped 8 bases from V and 6 bases from J, with 20 bases between. Per germline, CDR1 DFQATT and CDR2 SNEGSKA (reference sequence). This CDR3 contains 14 residues. CDR3 nucleotide sequence: TGCAGTTCAGGGCGAGGGGTGCGGGGCAATGAGCAGTTCTTC. It specifies CSSGRGVRGNEQFF.

This clonotype was recorded at least ten times. The rearrangement uses TRBV7-2 and TRBJ2-5, with D unclear. Germline V gene sequence: CDR1 SGHTA, CDR2 FQGNSA. This CDR3 is 14 amino acids long. Trimming cost V 5 bases and J 5 bases, with 15 bases left between them. In DNA form, the CDR3 reads TGTGCCAGCAGCCGATCGAGTTATAGGGAGACCCAGTACTTC. This sequence encodes CASSRSSYRETQYF. The full variable domain, its missing parts supplied by reference TRBV7-2 and TRBJ2-5, is GAGVSQSPSNKVTEKGKDVELRCDPISGHTALYWYRQSLGQGLEFLIYFQGNSAPDKSGLPSDRFSAERTGGSVSTLTIQRTQQEDSAVYLCASSRSSYRETQYFGPGTRLLVL.

This clonotype was recorded at least ten times. This chain uses TRBV7-6 with TRBJ2-7, with unresolved D. V shed 1 base and J shed 5 bases, with 6 bases lying between them. CDR3 length equals 12 residues. The germline gives CDR1 SGHVS, CDR2 FNYEAQ. In DNA form, the CDR3 reads TGTGCCAGCAGCTTAGTGGGTAACGAGCAGTACTTC. Amino acid sequence: CASSLVGNEQYF. Drawing the rest from reference TRBV7-6 and TRBJ2-7, the complete variable domain is GAGVSQSPRYKVTKRGQDVALRCDPISGHVSLYWYRQALGQGPEFLTYFNYEAQQDKSGLPNDRFSAERPEGSISTLTIQRTEQRDSAMYRCASSLVGNEQYFGPGTRLTVT.

The rearrangement links TRBV24-1 to TRBJ2-1; TRBD1 might be the D (7 bases). This CDR3 is built from 16 residues. Trimming left V 4 bases short and J 4 bases short, with 16 bases between. The germline V gene encodes CDR1 KGHDR and CDR2 SFDVKD. The DNA of the CDR3 is TGTGCCACCAGTGAACGGGCGGGACAGCCTTACAATGAGCAGTTCTTC. It translates to CATSERAGQPYNEQFF.

This clonotype turned up a few times. The V gene is TRBV5-1, the J gene TRBJ2-3, with 9 bases aligning to TRBD2. The CDR3 totals 19 residues. The V segment lost 0 bases and the J segment 1 base; nucleotides outside the gene matches: 12. Germline loops: CDR1 SGHRS, CDR2 YFSETQ. Written as DNA, the CDR3 is TGCGCCAGCAGCTTGGACCGGCTAGCGGGGCCCCGTCGCACAGATACGCAGTATTTT. Its protein product is CASSLDRLAGPRRTDTQYF.

This clonotype was seen a few times. This likely reflects a read error, since a far larger clone is one base away. CDR3 sequence: CAGSQVGYEQYF. The CDR3 DNA is TGCGCCGGCAGCCAAGTGGGCTACGAGCAGTACTTC. The chain combines TRBV4-1 with TRBJ2-7; D not resolved. The CDR3 loop spans 12 amino acids. The V gene's germline CDR1 is MGHRA and CDR2 YSYEKL.